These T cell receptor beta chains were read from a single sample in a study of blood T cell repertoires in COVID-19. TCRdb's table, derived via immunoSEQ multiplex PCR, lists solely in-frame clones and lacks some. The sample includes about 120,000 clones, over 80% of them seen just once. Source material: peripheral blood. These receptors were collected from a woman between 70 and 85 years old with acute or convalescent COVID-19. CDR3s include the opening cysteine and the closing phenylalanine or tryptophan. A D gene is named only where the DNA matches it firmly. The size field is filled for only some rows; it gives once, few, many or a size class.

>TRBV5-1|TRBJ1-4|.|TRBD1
CASSFHRDSTTNEKLFF
TGCGCCAGCAGCTTCCACCGGGACAGTACAACTAATGAAAAACTGTTTTTT
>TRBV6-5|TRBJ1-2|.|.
CASSGDYYGYTF
TGTGCCAGCTCAGGGGATTACTATGGCTACACCTTC
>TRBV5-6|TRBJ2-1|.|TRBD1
CASSTMTGGWTNEQFF
TGTGCCAGCAGCACTATGACAGGGGGCTGGACAAATGAGCAGTTCTTC
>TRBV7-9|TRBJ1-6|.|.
CASRGGGANSPLHF
TGTGCCAGCAGGGGCGGGGGGGCGAATTCACCCCTCCACTTT
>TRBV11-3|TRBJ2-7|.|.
CASSSTRWGVSYYEQYF
TGTGCCAGCAGCTCCACAAGATGGGGGGTCTCCTACTACGAGCAGTACTTC
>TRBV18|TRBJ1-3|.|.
CASSPTVADYSGNTIYF
TGTGCCAGCTCACCCACAGTTGCGGACTACTCTGGAAACACCATATATTTT
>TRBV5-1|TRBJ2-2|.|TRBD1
CASSLAGTANTGELFF
TGCGCCAGCAGCTTGGCCGGGACAGCGAACACCGGGGAGCTGTTTTTT
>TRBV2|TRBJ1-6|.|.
CASRDSYSPLHF
TGTGCCAGCAGGGACAGTTATTCACCCCTCCACTTT
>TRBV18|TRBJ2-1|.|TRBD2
CASSSRGLAGEQFF
TGTGCCAGCTCATCAAGGGGACTAGCGGGAGAGCAGTTCTTC
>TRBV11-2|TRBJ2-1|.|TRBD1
CASSLGQGSYNEQFF
TGTGCCAGCAGCCTAGGACAGGGCTCCTACAATGAGCAGTTCTTC
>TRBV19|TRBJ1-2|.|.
CATMGPSNYGYTF
TGTGCCACCATGGGGCCCTCTAACTATGGCTACACCTTC
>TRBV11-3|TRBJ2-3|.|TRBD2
CASSLDLGAGGSTDTQYF
TGTGCCAGCAGCTTAGATCTCGGAGCGGGGGGGAGCACAGATACGCAGTATTTT
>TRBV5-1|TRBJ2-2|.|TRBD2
CASSLDRGGATGELFF
TGCGCCAGCAGCTTGGATCGGGGGGGCGCCACCGGGGAGCTGTTTTTT
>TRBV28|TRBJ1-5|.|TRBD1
CASSRGGQGDQPQHF
TGTGCCAGCAGTCGAGGGGGACAGGGGGATCAGCCCCAGCATTTT
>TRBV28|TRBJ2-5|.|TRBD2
CASSSGLAGNQETQYF
TGTGCCAGCAGTTCCGGACTAGCGGGGAACCAAGAGACCCAGTACTTC
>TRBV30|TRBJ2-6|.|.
CAWSVGGGSGANVLTF
TGTGCCTGGAGTGTAGGGGGGGGCTCTGGGGCCAACGTCCTGACTTTC
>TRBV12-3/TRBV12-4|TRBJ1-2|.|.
CASTPRGYYGYTF
TGTGCCAGCACCCCCCGGGGGTACTATGGCTACACCTTC
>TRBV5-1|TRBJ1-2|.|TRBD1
CASSLDTGGSYGYTF
TGCGCCAGCAGCTTGGACACAGGGGGGTCCTATGGCTACACCTTC
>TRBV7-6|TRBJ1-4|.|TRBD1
CASSITGGASEKLFF
TGTGCCAGCAGCATAACAGGGGGCGCGAGTGAAAAACTGTTTTTT
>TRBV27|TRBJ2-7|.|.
CASSSRYEQYF
TGTGCCAGCAGTTCGCGCTACGAGCAGTACTTC
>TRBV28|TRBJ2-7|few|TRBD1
CASQRGLTYEQYF
TGTGCCAGCCAAAGGGGGCTGACCTACGAGCAGTACTTC
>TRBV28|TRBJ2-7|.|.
CASHTAQSKVYEQYF
TGTGCCAGCCATACCGCCCAGTCGAAAGTCTACGAGCAGTACTTC
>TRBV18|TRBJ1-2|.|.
CASSPRGLNYGYTF
TGTGCCAGCTCACCACGAGGCCTGAACTATGGCTACACCTTC
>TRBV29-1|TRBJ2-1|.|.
CSGKGGVDEQFF
TGCAGCGGGAAAGGGGGGGTGGATGAGCAGTTCTTC
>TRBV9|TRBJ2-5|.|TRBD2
CASSVAPGRVGETQYF
TGTGCCAGCAGCGTAGCTCCGGGGAGGGTTGGTGAGACCCAGTACTTC
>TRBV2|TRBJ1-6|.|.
CASRATPNSPLHF
TGTGCCAGCAGGGCCACCCCCAATTCACCCCTCCACTTT
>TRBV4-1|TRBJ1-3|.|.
CASSQVGITGNTIYF
TGCGCCAGCAGCCAAGTCGGGATCACTGGAAACACCATATATTTT
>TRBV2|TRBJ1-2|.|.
CASSETDNYGYTF
TGTGCCAGCAGTGAAACAGATAACTATGGCTACACCTTC